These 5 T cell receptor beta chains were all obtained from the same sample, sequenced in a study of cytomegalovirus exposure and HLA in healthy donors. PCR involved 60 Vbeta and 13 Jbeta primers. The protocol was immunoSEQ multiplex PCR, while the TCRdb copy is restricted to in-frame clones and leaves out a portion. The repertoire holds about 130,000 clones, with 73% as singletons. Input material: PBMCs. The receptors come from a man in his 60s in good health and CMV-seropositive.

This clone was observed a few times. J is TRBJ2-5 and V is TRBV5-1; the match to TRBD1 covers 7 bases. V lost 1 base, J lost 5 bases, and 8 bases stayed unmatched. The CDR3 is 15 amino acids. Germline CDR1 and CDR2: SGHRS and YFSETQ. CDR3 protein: CASSLKIQGLETQYF. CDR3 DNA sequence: TGCGCCAGCAGCTTGAAAATACAGGGGTTGGAGACCCAGTACTTC.

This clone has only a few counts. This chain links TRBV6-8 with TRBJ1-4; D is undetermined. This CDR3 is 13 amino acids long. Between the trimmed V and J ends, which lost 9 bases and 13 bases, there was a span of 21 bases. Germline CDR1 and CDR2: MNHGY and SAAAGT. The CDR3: CARTTISTSSLFF. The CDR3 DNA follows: TGTGCCAGAACGACAATCTCAACTAGTTCACTGTTTTTT.

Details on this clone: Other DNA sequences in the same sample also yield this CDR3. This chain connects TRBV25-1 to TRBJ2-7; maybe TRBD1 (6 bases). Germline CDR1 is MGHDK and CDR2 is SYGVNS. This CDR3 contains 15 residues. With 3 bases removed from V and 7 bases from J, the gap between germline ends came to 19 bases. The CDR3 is CASSDPQGSGYEQYF. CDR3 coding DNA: TGTGCCAGCAGTGACCCACAGGGTTCTGGCTATGAGCAGTACTTC.

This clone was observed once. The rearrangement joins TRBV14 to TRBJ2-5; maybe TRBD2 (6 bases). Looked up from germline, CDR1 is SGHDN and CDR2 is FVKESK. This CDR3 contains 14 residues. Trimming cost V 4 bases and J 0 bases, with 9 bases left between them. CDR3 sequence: CASSPRDYQETQYF. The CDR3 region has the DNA TGTGCCAGCAGCCCCCGGGACTACCAAGAGACCCAGTACTTC.

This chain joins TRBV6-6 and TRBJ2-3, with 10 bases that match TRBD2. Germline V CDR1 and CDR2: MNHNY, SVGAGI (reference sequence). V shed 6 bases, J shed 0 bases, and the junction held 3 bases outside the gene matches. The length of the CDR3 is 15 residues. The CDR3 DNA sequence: TGTGCCAGCAGCACTAGCGGGACTAGCACAGATACGCAGTATTTT. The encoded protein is CASSTSGTSTDTQYF.